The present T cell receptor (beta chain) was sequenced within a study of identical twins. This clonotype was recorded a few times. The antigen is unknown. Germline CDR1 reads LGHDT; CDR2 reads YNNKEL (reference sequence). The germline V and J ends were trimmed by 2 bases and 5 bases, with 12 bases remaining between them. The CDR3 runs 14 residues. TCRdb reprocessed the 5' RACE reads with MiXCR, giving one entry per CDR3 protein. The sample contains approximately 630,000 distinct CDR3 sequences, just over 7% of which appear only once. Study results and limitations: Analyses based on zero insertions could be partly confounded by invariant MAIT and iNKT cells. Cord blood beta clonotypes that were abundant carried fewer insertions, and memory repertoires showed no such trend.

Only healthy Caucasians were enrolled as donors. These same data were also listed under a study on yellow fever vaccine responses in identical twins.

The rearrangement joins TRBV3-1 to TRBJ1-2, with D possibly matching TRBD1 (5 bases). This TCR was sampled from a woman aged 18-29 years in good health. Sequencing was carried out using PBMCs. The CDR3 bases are TGTGCCAGCAGCCAATCGGCAGGGACTTATGGCTACACCTTC. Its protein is CASSQSAGTYGYTF.